Each of the 18 T cell receptor beta chains below was sequenced from the same sample in a study of T cell responses to AZD1222 COVID-19 vaccine. Assay used: immunoSEQ multiplex PCR; TCRdb lists only in-frame clones, some missing. The sample lists approximately 180,000 clones, approximately 88% seen once, with 1.5% to 2% in the top ten. Sequencing used peripheral blood, obtained on day 0 of AZD1222 vaccination. All receptors derive from an adult in good health.

This chain uses TRBV6-2 or TRBV6-3 with TRBJ2-5; D call uncertain. Germline assignment: CDR1 MNHEY and CDR2 SVGEGT. There are 13 residues in the CDR3. Trimming removed 6 bases from V and 5 bases from J, with 13 bases in between. This CDR3 reads CASSLGRRETQYF. CDR3 bases: TGTGCCAGCAGCCTCGGAAGAAGGGAGACCCAGTACTTC.

The rearrangement links TRBV24-1 to TRBJ2-3; D not resolved. The CDR3 runs 16 residues. V lost 4 bases, J lost 1 base, and 14 bases lay in between. The germline V gene encodes CDR1 KGHDR and CDR2 SFDVKD. The CDR3 region is CATSDPTSLGTDTQYF. The CDR3 bases are TGTGCCACCAGTGACCCAACAAGCTTGGGCACAGATACGCAGTATTTT.

The J gene is TRBJ1-6, the V gene TRBV6-4, with 10 nucleotides matching TRBD1. V shed 0 bases and J 8 bases; nucleotides not matched to a gene: 13. The CDR3 has 19 amino acids. CDR1 is MRHNA, CDR2 SNTAGT, per germline. In DNA, the CDR3 is TGTGCCAGCAGTGACTCGTTCCCCCCGTTAGGGACAGGGGATTCACCCCTCCACTTT. Amino acids: CASSDSFPPLGTGDSPLHF.

The CDR3, as DNA: TGCGCCAGCAGCGCTCCAAAAGACTCCTACAATGAGCAGTTCTTC. Translated, it gives CASSAPKDSYNEQFF. The chain recombines TRBV5-1 with TRBJ2-1; no firm D call. Germline V gives CDR1 SGHRS, CDR2 YFSETQ. CDR3 length: 15 amino acids. V dropped 4 bases and J dropped 0 bases, with 11 bases sitting between them.

This clone was seen a single time. This rearrangement joins TRBV6-5 to TRBJ2-7, with TRBD2 matching 11 bases. The CDR3 covers 16 residues. Per the germline V gene, CDR1 is MNHEY and CDR2 is SVGAGI. The V and J ends lost 4 bases and 2 bases, in that order; junction bases with no gene match: 7. CDR3 in amino acids: CASSSSGTSGPYEQYF. CDR3 sequence (DNA): TGTGCCAGCAGTTCGTCGGGGACTAGCGGACCCTACGAGCAGTACTTC.

This chain joins TRBV9 and TRBJ1-1, with D possibly being TRBD1 (5 bases). V was pared by 0 bases and J by 11 bases, with 17 bases between. Germline CDR1 SGDLS, CDR2 YYNGEE. The CDR3 has 14 residues. In DNA, the CDR3 is TGTGCCAGCAGCGTAGCTACGACGGGGGGTAGCGCTTTCTTT. This encodes CASSVATTGGSAFF.

This chain connects TRBV6-5 to TRBJ1-5, with D tentatively TRBD1 (5 bases). This CDR3 is 14 amino acids long. Per the germline V gene, CDR1 is MNHEY and CDR2 is SVGAGI. Between the trimmed V and J ends, which lost 6 bases and 6 bases, there was a span of 15 bases. DNA of the CDR3: TGTGCCAGCAGGACGGGCGGCAGGGCTCAGCCCCAGCATTTT. This encodes CASRTGGRAQPQHF.

This clone was counted once. The chain carries TRBV6-5 and TRBJ1-2; perhaps TRBD1 as D (5 bases). The CDR3 covers 15 residues. Germline V CDR1 and CDR2: MNHEY, SVGAGI. With 4 bases removed from V and 4 bases from J, the gap between germline ends came to 16 bases. The CDR3, as DNA: TGTGCCAGCAGTTGGGGGTCGGGGAGTTCCTATGGCTACACCTTC. Encoded protein: CASSWGSGSSYGYTF.

The J gene is TRBJ1-5, the V gene TRBV19; D may be TRBD1 (5 bases). CDR3 length: 12 residues. Trimming took off 6 bases at V and 6 bases at J, with 9 bases between the two ends. Germline CDR1 and CDR2: LNHDA and SQIVND (reference sequence). The CDR3 DNA sequence: TGTGCCAGTAGCAGGGTGTCTCAGCCCCAGCATTTT. Its protein is CASSRVSQPQHF.

The J gene is TRBJ2-1, the V gene TRBV28, with TRBD2 matching 7 bases. CDR3 size: 15 residues. The junction had 13 bases not matched to a gene; V was cut back by 6 bases and J by 8 bases. CDR1 MDHEN and CDR2 SYDVKM come from the germline V gene. Written as DNA, the CDR3 is TGTGCCAGCAGGCACTCTAGCGGCCCTCGAGATGAGCAGTTCTTC. Protein sequence: CASRHSSGPRDEQFF.

The J gene is TRBJ2-5, the V gene TRBV3-1 (or the pseudogene TRBV3-2), with D maybe TRBD2 (5 bases). Per germline, CDR1 LGHDT and CDR2 YNNKEL (reference sequence). CDR3 size: 15 residues. Deletions cut 0 bases from V and 2 bases from J, with 10 bases between. CDR3 nucleotide sequence: TGTGCCAGCAGCCAAGATGGCACTAGTCAAGAGACCCAGTACTTC. Its protein is CASSQDGTSQETQYF.

The genes are TRBV6-5 and TRBJ2-5; no definite D call. Germline V lookup: CDR1 MNHEY, CDR2 SVGAGI. The CDR3 loop spans 13 amino acids. V gave up 10 bases and J gave up 1 base, with 13 bases separating them. The CDR3 spells CATTLGPQETQYF. The CDR3 nucleotides read TGTGCCACCACGTTAGGGCCCCAAGAGACCCAGTACTTC.

The chain joins TRBV6-5 to TRBJ1-4; D possibly corresponds to TRBD1 (5 bases). CDR1 and CDR2 (germline): MNHEY, SVGAGI. The V and J ends lost 4 bases and 6 bases respectively, with 12 bases between them. The CDR3 extends over 14 amino acids. As DNA, the CDR3 is TGTGCCAGCAGTTGGGGGAGTCTTGATGAAAAACTGTTTTTT. Translated: CASSWGSLDEKLFF.

This chain uses TRBV11-3 with TRBJ2-7; D gene uncertain. Trimming took 1 base from V and 2 from J, leaving 6 bases between them. The germline gives CDR1 SGHNT, CDR2 YENEEA. The CDR3 has 13 amino acids. CDR3 region: CASSLGQPYEQYV. Written as DNA, the CDR3 is TGTGCCAGCAGCTTAGGGCAACCCTACGAGCAGTACGTC.

This rearrangement joins TRBV28 to TRBJ1-1; D is possibly TRBD1 (6 bases). The V gene lost 8 bases and the J gene lost 8 bases, with 30 bases spanning the gap. Germline V gives CDR1 MDHEN, CDR2 SYDVKM. The CDR3 loop spans 17 amino acids. The CDR3 loop is CASDVQGWGLKGAEAFF. The DNA of the CDR3 is TGTGCCAGCGACGTACAGGGTTGGGGATTGAAAGGAGCCGAAGCTTTCTTT.

The rearrangement links TRBV28 to TRBJ1-5; the D gene is possibly TRBD1 (6 bases). Germline V lookup: CDR1 MDHEN, CDR2 SYDVKM. V lost 6 bases and J lost 1, with 19 bases in between. The CDR3 loop spans 17 amino acids. CDR3 sequence reads: CASSQNPTGLSNQPQHF. The CDR3 coding sequence is TGTGCCAGCAGCCAAAACCCCACAGGGTTGAGCAATCAGCCCCAGCATTTT.

The chain carries TRBV6-4 and TRBJ2-2; TRBD2 is a possible D gene (6 bases). CDR3 size: 15 residues. CDR1 and CDR2 (germline): MRHNA, SNTAGT. The V end was cut by 4 bases, the J end by 4 bases, with 13 bases between. The CDR3 is CASSGGGSGTGELFF. The CDR3 DNA is TGTGCCAGCAGTGGTGGAGGGTCTGGCACCGGGGAGCTGTTTTTT.

This chain links TRBV18 with TRBJ1-3, with 7 bases aligning to TRBD1. The CDR3 extends over 16 amino acids. Per the germline V gene, CDR1 is KGHSH and CDR2 is LQKENI. V shed 5 bases, J shed 0 bases, and the junction held 7 bases outside the gene matches. The CDR3 bases are TGTGCCAGCTCATCTAACCGGGACAGCTCTGGAAACACCATATATTTT. Residues: CASSSNRDSSGNTIYF.